This TCR beta chain was observed in a study of T cells after yellow fever vaccination. Points from the study as a whole: Post-booster samples contained most primary-vaccination clones (approximately 96% CD4, 88% CD8).

Production of TCR cDNA was by 5'RACE template switching, which also added a universal primer site and UMIs. TCRdb analysed the 5' RACE reads with MiXCR anew, one entry per CDR3 protein. This table has roughly 190,000 distinct CDR3 sequences, approximately 11% appearing once. Many counts were recorded for this clonotype. Its cognate antigen is unknown. The sample in question was CD8+ T cells sorted from PBMCs, obtained 15 days after the yellow fever booster vaccination. The sequence was collected from a man between 18 and 29 years old who received the YFV17D yellow fever vaccine.

The CDR3 reads CASSYTETAKDEQYF. The DNA for the CDR3 is TGTGCCAGCAGTTACACAGAGACAGCCAAAGACGAGCAGTACTTC. The rearrangement links TRBV6-5 to TRBJ2-7, with a weak D call TRBD1 (5 bases). The CDR3 sequence is 15 residues long. Germline V gene sequence: CDR1 MNHEY, CDR2 SVGAGI. V lost 2 bases and J 5 bases, leaving 16 bases between the germline ends.